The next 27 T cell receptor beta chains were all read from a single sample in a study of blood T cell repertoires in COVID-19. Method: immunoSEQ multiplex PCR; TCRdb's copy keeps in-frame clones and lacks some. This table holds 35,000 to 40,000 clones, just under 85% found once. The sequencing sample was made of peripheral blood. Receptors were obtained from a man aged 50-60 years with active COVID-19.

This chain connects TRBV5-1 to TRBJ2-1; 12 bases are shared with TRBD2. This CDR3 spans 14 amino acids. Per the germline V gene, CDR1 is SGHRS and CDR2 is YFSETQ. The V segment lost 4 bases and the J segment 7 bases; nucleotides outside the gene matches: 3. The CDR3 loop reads CASSTTSGGNEQFF. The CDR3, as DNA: TGCGCCAGCAGCACGACTAGCGGGGGAAATGAGCAGTTCTTC.

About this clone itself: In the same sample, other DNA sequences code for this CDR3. For the CDR3, the DNA is TGCGCCAGCAGCCAAGATGGGGCAGTGGGGGGTTCCCCCTACGAGCAGTACTTC. Amino acid sequence: CASSQDGAVGGSPYEQYF. The chain employs TRBV4-3 and TRBJ2-7; TRBD2 is a possible D gene (6 bases). Looked up from germline, CDR1 is LGHNA and CDR2 is YSLEER. The CDR3 is 18 residues long. Trimming removed 0 bases from V and 2 bases from J, with 20 bases in between.

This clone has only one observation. Here the CDR3 DNA reads TGTGCCAGCAGCCTTGACGGAGTGAATCAGCCCCAGCATTTT. This translates into CASSLDGVNQPQHF. V usage is TRBV9 and J usage is TRBJ1-5; D remains unclear. CDR1 is SGDLS, CDR2 YYNGEE, per germline. Trimming left V 4 bases short and J 4 bases short, with 12 bases between. The CDR3 sequence is 14 residues long.

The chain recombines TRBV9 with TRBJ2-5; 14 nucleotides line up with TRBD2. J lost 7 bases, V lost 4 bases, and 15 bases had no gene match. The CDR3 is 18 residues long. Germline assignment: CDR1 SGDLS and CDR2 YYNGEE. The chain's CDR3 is CASSSQGTSGGIGGTQYF. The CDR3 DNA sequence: TGTGCCAGCAGCTCTCAAGGGACTAGCGGGGGCATAGGGGGGACCCAGTACTTC. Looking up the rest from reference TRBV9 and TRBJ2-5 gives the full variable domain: DSGVTQTPKHLITATGQRVTLRCSPRSGDLSVYWYQQSLDQGLQFLIQYYNGEERAKGNILERFSAQQFPDLHSELNLSSLELGDSALYFCASSSQGTSGGIGGTQYFGPGTRLLVL.

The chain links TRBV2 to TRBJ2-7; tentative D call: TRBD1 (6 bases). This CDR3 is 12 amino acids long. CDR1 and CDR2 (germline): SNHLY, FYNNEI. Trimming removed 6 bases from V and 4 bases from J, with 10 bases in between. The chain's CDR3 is CASRGDTYEQYF. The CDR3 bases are TGTGCCAGCAGAGGGGACACGTACGAGCAGTACTTC. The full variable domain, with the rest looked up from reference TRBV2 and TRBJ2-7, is EPEVTQTPSHQVTQMGQEVILRCVPISNHLYFYWYRQILGQKVEFLVSFYNNEISEKSEIFDDQFSVERPDGSNFTLKIRSTKLEDSAMYFCASRGDTYEQYFGPGTRLTVT.

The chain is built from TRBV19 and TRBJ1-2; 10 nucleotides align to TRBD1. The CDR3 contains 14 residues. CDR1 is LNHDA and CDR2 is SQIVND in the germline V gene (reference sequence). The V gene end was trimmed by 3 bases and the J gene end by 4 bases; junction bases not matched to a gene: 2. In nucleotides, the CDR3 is TGTGCCAGTAGTATCGGGACAGGGGCCTATGGCTACACCTTC. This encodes CASSIGTGAYGYTF. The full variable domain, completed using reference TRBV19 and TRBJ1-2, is DGGITQSPKYLFRKEGQNVTLSCEQNLNHDAMYWYRQDPGQGLRLIYYSQIVNDFQKGDIAEGYSVSREKKESFPLTVTSAQKNPTAFYLCASSIGTGAYGYTFGSGTRLTVV.

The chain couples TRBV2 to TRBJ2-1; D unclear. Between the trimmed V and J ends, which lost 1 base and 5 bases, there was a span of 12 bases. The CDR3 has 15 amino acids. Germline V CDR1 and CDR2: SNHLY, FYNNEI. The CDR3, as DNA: TGTGCCAGCAGTGAAGGGGCCCCTCCTAACAATGAGCAGTTCTTC. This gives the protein CASSEGAPPNNEQFF.

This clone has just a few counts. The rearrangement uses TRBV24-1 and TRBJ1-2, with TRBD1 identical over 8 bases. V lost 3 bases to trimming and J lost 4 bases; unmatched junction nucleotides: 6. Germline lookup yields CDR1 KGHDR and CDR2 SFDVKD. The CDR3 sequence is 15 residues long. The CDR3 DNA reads TGTGCCACCAGTGATGCGACAGGGGAGGCCTATGGCTACACCTTC. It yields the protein CATSDATGEAYGYTF.

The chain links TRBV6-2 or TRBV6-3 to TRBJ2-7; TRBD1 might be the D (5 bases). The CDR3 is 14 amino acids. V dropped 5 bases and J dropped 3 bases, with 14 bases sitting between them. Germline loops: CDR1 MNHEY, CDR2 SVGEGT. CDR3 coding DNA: TGTGCCAGCAGTAAGACAGCTACATTCTACGAGCAGTACTTC. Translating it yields CASSKTATFYEQYF.

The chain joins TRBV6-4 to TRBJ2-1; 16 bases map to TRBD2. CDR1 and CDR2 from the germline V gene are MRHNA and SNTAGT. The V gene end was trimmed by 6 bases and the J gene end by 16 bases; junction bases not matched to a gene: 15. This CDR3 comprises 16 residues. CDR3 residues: CASRGTSGGAGMSPFF. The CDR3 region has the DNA TGTGCCAGCAGAGGGACTAGCGGGGGGGCGGGAATGAGCCCTTTCTTC.

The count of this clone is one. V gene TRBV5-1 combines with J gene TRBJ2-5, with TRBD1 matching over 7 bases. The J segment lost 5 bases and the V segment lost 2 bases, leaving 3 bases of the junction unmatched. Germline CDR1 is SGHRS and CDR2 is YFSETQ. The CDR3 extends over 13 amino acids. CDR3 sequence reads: CASSFDRVETQYF. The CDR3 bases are TGCGCCAGCAGCTTCGACAGGGTTGAGACCCAGTACTTC.

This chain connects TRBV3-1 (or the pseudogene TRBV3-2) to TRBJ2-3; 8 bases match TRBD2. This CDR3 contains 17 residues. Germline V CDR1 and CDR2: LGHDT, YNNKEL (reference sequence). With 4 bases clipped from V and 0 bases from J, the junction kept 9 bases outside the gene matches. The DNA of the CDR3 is TGTGCCAGCAGCCCCCTTCCTAGCGGGCCTAGCACAGATACGCAGTATTTT. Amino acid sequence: CASSPLPSGPSTDTQYF.

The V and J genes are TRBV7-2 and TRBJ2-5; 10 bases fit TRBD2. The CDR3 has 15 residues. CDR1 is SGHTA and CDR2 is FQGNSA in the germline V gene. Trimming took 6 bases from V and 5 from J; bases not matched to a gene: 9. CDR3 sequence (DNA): TGTGCCAGCAGTTACCAGCGGGGGGGCGGTGAGACCCAGTACTTC. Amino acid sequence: CASSYQRGGGETQYF.

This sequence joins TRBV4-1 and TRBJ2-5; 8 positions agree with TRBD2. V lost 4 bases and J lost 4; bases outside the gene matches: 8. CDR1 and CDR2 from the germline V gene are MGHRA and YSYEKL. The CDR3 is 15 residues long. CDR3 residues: CASSLPTSVAETQYF. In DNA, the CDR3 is TGCGCCAGCAGCCTTCCGACTAGCGTGGCAGAGACCCAGTACTTC.

CDR3 loop: CASSLERAINSYNEQFF. The CDR3 DNA is TGTGCCAGCAGCCTAGAGAGGGCGATAAACTCCTACAATGAGCAGTTCTTC. This sequence joins TRBV7-6 and TRBJ2-1, with D maybe TRBD2 (5 bases). The CDR3 has 17 residues. V gave up 5 bases and J gave up 0 bases, with 17 bases separating them. Germline V gives CDR1 SGHVS, CDR2 FNYEAQ.

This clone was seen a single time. In DNA, the CDR3 is TGTGCCAGTAGTATTTTCTTTCAGGGTAAGGAGCCCCAGCATTTT. Its translation: CASSIFFQGKEPQHF. The chain combines TRBV19 with TRBJ1-5; D possibly corresponds to TRBD1 (5 bases). The V end was cut by 3 bases, the J end by 8 bases, with 17 bases between. The CDR3 spans 15 residues. Germline V lookup: CDR1 LNHDA, CDR2 SQIVND (reference sequence).

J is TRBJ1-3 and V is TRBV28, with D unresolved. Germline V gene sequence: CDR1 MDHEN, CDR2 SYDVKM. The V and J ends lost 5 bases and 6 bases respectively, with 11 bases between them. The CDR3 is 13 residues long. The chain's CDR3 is CASSLSGQNTIYF. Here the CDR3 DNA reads TGTGCCAGCAGTCTCAGCGGGCAAAACACCATATATTTT.

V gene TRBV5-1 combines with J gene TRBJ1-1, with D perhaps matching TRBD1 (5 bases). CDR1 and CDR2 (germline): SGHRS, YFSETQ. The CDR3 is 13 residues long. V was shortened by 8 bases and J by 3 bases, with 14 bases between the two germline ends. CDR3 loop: CASSQGDYTEAFF. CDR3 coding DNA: TGCGCCAGTTCTCAGGGTGATTACACTGAAGCTTTCTTT. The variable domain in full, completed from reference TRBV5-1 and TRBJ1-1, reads KAGVTQTPRYLIKTRGQQVTLSCSPISGHRSVSWYQQTPGQGLQFLFEYFSETQRNKGNFPGRFSGRQFSNSRSEMNVSTLELGDSALYLCASSQGDYTEAFFGQGTRLTVV.

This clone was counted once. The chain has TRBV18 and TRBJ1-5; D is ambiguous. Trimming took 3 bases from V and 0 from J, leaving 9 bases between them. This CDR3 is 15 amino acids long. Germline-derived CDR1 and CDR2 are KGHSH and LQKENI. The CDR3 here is CASSPYTNSNQPQHF. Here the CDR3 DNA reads TGTGCCAGCTCACCCTATACGAATAGCAATCAGCCCCAGCATTTT.

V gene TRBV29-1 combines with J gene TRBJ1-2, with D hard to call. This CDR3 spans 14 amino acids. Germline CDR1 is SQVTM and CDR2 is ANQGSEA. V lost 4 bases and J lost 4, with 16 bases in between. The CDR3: CSVVPATSVYGYTF. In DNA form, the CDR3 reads TGCAGCGTTGTCCCTGCTACTTCGGTCTATGGCTACACCTTC.

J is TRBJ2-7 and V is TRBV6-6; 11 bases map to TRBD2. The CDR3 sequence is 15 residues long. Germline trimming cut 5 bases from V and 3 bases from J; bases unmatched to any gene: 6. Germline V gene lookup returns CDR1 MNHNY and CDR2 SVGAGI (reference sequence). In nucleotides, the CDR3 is TGTGCCAGCAGTCGCACTAGCGGGGGACACTACGAGCAGTACTTC. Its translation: CASSRTSGGHYEQYF.

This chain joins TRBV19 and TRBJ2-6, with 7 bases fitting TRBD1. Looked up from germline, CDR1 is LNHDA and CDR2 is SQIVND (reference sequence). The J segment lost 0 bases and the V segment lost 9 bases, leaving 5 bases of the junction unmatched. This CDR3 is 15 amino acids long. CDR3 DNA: TGTGCCAGCAGCCGGGACAGCTCTGGGGCCAACGTCCTGACTTTC. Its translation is CASSRDSSGANVLTF.

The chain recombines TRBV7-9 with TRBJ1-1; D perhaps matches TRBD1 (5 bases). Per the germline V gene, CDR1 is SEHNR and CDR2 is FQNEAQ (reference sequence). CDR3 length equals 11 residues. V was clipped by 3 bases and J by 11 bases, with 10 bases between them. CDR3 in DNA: TGTGCCAGCAGCTTGAGACCAGGGGCTTTCTTT. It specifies CASSLRPGAFF.

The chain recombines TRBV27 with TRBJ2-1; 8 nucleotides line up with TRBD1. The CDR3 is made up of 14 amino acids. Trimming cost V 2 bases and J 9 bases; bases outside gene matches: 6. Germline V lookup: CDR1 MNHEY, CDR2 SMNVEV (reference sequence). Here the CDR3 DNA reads TGTGCCAGCAGTTTAGGACAGGGTCCTGGTGAGCAGTTCTTC. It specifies CASSLGQGPGEQFF.

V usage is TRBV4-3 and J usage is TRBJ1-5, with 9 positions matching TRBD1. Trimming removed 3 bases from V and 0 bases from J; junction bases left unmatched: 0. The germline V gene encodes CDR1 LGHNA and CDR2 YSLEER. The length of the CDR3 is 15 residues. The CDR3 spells CASSQDRGSNQPQHF. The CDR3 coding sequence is TGCGCCAGCAGCCAGGACAGGGGTAGCAATCAGCCCCAGCATTTT.

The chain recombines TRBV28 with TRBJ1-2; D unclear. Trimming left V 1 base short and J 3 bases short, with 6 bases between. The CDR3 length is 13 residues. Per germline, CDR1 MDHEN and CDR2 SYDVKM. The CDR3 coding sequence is TGTGCCAGCAGTTTATACCGGTACTATGGCTACACCTTC. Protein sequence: CASSLYRYYGYTF.

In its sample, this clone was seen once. The CDR3 nucleotides read TGTGCCAGCTCACCACTAAGGGACAGCTACAATGAGCAGTTCTTC. Protein product: CASSPLRDSYNEQFF. The rearrangement links TRBV18 to TRBJ2-1; 7 bases fit TRBD1. Germline CDR1 and CDR2: KGHSH and LQKENI. V was clipped by 1 base and J by 3 bases; unmatched bases: 3. This CDR3 has 15 residues.